The clone carrying this TCR beta chain was counted only a few times. This record comes from a study of blood T cell repertoires in COVID-19. Study context: Samples representing acute and convalescent COVID-19 were sourced from the United States, Italy and Spain.

Per the original methods: Researchers report that nucleated cell counts were estimated from reference gene primer amplification. Generated by immunoSEQ multiplex PCR, the TCRdb table keeps only in-frame clones and is missing some. Clone size and V and J calls were adopted from that table, with D and trimming inferred from the DNA. The table has about 210,000 clones, 70% to 90% seen once. This CDR3 region has 15 residues. V dropped 7 bases and J dropped 1; count of bases not matched to a gene: 6. From germline, CDR1 is LNHDA and CDR2 SQIVND (reference sequence). The receptor was isolated from a man under 40 with acute COVID-19. Sequencing was performed on PBMCs or T cells enriched from blood (not recorded which). The chain uses TRBV19 and TRBJ2-2; TRBD1 matches 7 bases. As DNA, the CDR3 is TGTGCCAGTATTAGGACAGGTCGGAACACCGGGGAGCTGTTTTTT. It translates to CASIRTGRNTGELFF. Variable domain in full (rest from reference TRBV19 and TRBJ2-2): DGGITQSPKYLFRKEGQNVTLSCEQNLNHDAMYWYRQDPGQGLRLIYYSQIVNDFQKGDIAEGYSVSREKKESFPLTVTSAQKNPTAFYLCASIRTGRNTGELFFGEGSRLTVL.